What follows is one T cell receptor beta chain and its context. The CDR3 runs 13 residues. Germline assignment: CDR1 MNHEY and CDR2 SVGAGI. The trim removed 6 bases at V and 5 bases at J, leaving 4 bases unmatched. The record originates from a study of technical replicates of blood from a few donors. Sequenced by immunoSEQ multiplex PCR; TCRdb stores in-frame clones only, minus some. This table holds 80,000 to 85,000 clones, 89% found once. The sample taken for sequencing was T cells isolated from PBMCs. The chain has TRBV6-5 and TRBJ2-1, with TRBD1 matching over 7 bases. The TCR was taken from a human donor in good health. The CDR3 is CASSSDRDNEQFF. The CDR3 nucleotides are TGTGCCAGCAGCTCTGACAGGGACAATGAGCAGTTCTTC.